Following are 18 T cell receptor beta chains from one sample sequenced in a study of T cell repertoires in cytomegalovirus infection (dated by TCRdb to about 2019). Reading the label with the study, this specimen's treatment or condition is: in vitro stimulation with specific CMV peptide epitopes to enrich CMV-specific T cells. Sequencing instrument: Illumina HiSeq 1500. TCRdb's own reprocessing of the public reads used fastp at Q25 and MiXCR and kept productive beta chains. Every distinct CDR3 protein forms one entry, paired with its most common genes and DNA. For this sample there are 250,000 to 300,000 distinct CDR3 sequences; about 20% appear just once. The ten biggest clones cover about 21% of the sample. The antigens of these receptors remain unknown. The sequencing here drew on cultured PBMCs, taken from culture after CMV antigen stimulation. These receptors were obtained from a human donor in good health (CMV status not recorded). Some clones in this sample may be carry-over from other donors' samples.

In its sample, this clonotype was seen a few times. This chain connects TRBV7-3 to TRBJ2-1, with TRBD2 matching 7 bases. V gave up 0 bases and J gave up 9 bases; unmatched junction bases: 11. CDR1 and CDR2 (germline): SGHTA, FQGTGA. The CDR3 contains 16 residues. CDR3 nucleotides: TGTGCCAGCAGCTTAACAGGCGGGAGCCCCCCGTCTGAGCAGTTCTTC. It codes for CASSLTGGSPPSEQFF.

This clonotype was found many times. The rearrangement uses TRBV6-2 or TRBV6-3 and TRBJ2-1, with 9 bases that match TRBD2. V was pared by 6 bases and J by 4 bases, with 7 bases of the junction left unmatched. CDR1 MNHEY and CDR2 SVGEGT come from the germline V gene. This CDR3 is 15 amino acids long. CDR3 residues: CASSRATSGYNEQFF. The CDR3 DNA reads as TGTGCCAGCAGCCGAGCGACTAGCGGATACAATGAGCAGTTCTTC.

With respect to this clonotype: A much larger clone lies a single base off, so this may be a read error. The chain carries TRBV19 and TRBJ1-1; TRBD1 agrees at 7 bases. V lost 3 bases to trimming and J lost 4 bases; unmatched junction nucleotides: 8. This CDR3 has 15 amino acids. Germline loops: CDR1 LNHDA, CDR2 SQIVND (reference sequence). For the CDR3, the DNA is TGTGCCAGTAGTATCCGCCAGGGGGTTAGCACTGAAGCTTTCTTT. Its protein product is CASSIRQGVSTEAFF.

The gene calls are TRBV7-9 and TRBJ1-2; 10 bases agree with TRBD1. Germline CDR1 reads SEHNR; CDR2 reads FQNEAQ (reference sequence). V lost 4 bases to trimming and J lost 7 bases; unmatched junction nucleotides: 6. The length of the CDR3 is 14 residues. The CDR3 is CASSYGTGEGGYTF. The CDR3 region has the DNA TGTGCCAGCAGCTATGGGACAGGGGAAGGTGGCTACACCTTC.

Ten or more counts support this clonotype. This chain uses TRBV7-2 with TRBJ2-6; 8 nucleotides match TRBD1. Trimming took 2 bases from V and 5 from J; bases not matched to a gene: 2. The CDR3 is 15 amino acids. Germline CDR1 and CDR2: SGHTA and FQGNSA. The CDR3: CASSLQGARANVLTF. The CDR3 DNA follows: TGTGCCAGCAGCTTACAGGGGGCAAGGGCCAACGTCCTGACTTTC.

V and J are TRBV10-3 and TRBJ2-1; TRBD2 is a possible D gene (5 bases). The germline V gene has CDR1 ENHRY and CDR2 SYGVKD. Trimming shortened V by 4 bases and J by 3 bases, and 10 bases separated the two germline ends. The CDR3 runs to 14 residues. The CDR3 DNA is TGTGCCATCAGTGCGTCTAGCAGCTACAATGAGCAGTTCTTC. Translation: CAISASSSYNEQFF.

This chain joins TRBV27 and TRBJ1-2; D is uncertain. This CDR3 has 13 residues. Trimming shortened V by 4 bases and J by 3 bases, and 9 bases separated the two germline ends. Germline assignment: CDR1 MNHEY and CDR2 SMNVEV (reference sequence). The CDR3 coding sequence is TGTGCCAGCAGTTATCGCGGAGACTATGGCTACACCTTC. Amino acids: CASSYRGDYGYTF.

The table lists this clonotype with a few counts. This chain joins TRBV18 and TRBJ2-3; 7 nucleotides match TRBD1. The germline CDR1 and CDR2 sequences are KGHSH and LQKENI. The CDR3 runs to 17 residues. Trimming took 3 bases from V and 4 from J; bases not matched to a gene: 13. The DNA for the CDR3 is TGTGCCAGCTCACCGCTAAGACAGGGAGCGGTAGCAGATACGCAGTATTTT. It yields the protein CASSPLRQGAVADTQYF.

V usage is TRBV3-1 and J usage is TRBJ2-7, with 7 bases aligning to TRBD1. CDR1 and CDR2 from the germline V gene are LGHDT and YNNKEL (reference sequence). V shed 6 bases, J shed 2 bases, and the junction held 7 bases outside the gene matches. This CDR3 region has 14 residues. This chain's CDR3 is CASSRTGSTYEQYF. CDR3 DNA sequence: TGTGCCAGCAGTAGGACAGGTTCTACCTACGAGCAGTACTTC.

This chain links TRBV11-3 with TRBJ1-6, with D unclear. The length of the CDR3 is 14 residues. The V and J ends lost 6 bases and 6 bases respectively, with 12 bases between them. The germline V gene encodes CDR1 SGHNT and CDR2 YENEEA. CDR3 residues: CASSQDGFNSPLHF. In DNA, the CDR3 is TGTGCCAGCAGTCAAGACGGGTTTAATTCACCCCTCCACTTT.

This clonotype occurred many times. The V call is TRBV7-8, the J call TRBJ1-1, with a possible D match to TRBD1 (5 bases). From germline, CDR1 is SGHVS and CDR2 FQNEAQ. This CDR3 has 15 amino acids. Between the trimmed V and J ends, which lost 0 bases and 6 bases, there was a span of 14 bases. The CDR3 spells CASSLAGPQGAEAFF. The CDR3 coding sequence is TGTGCCAGCAGCTTAGCGGGCCCTCAAGGGGCTGAAGCTTTCTTT.

The chain is built from TRBV9 and TRBJ2-7; 8 bases line up with TRBD1. The CDR3 spans 14 residues. Germline trimming cut 3 bases from V and 5 bases from J; bases unmatched to any gene: 7. Germline CDR1 is SGDLS and CDR2 is YYNGEE. Here the CDR3 DNA reads TGTGCCAGCAGCGCAGGGACAGGCTTCGACGAGCAGTACTTC. Amino acids: CASSAGTGFDEQYF.

At least ten counts were recorded for this clonotype. The gene calls are TRBV6-2 or TRBV6-3 and TRBJ2-1, with 7 bases fitting TRBD2. Germline V lookup: CDR1 MNHEY, CDR2 SVGEGT. V shed 2 bases and J 8 bases; nucleotides not matched to a gene: 9. CDR3 length: 15 amino acids. CDR3 region: CASSYERAGAYEQFF. As DNA, the CDR3 is TGTGCCAGCAGTTACGAACGGGCGGGAGCCTATGAGCAGTTCTTC.

The chain links TRBV12-3 or TRBV12-4 to TRBJ2-3; D tentatively reads TRBD1 or TRBD2 (5 bases each). The V gene lost 9 bases and the J gene lost 3 bases, with 13 bases spanning the gap. The CDR3 covers 13 residues. CDR3 sequence (DNA): TGTGCCAGTAGGTGGGGGACGACAGATACGCAGTATTTT. This encodes CASRWGTTDTQYF.

This clonotype turned up a few times. The J gene is TRBJ2-7, the V gene TRBV7-6; D possibly corresponds to TRBD2 (5 bases). CDR1 and CDR2 (germline): SGHVS, FNYEAQ. The CDR3 is 12 amino acids. V lost 5 bases and J lost 5, with 10 bases in between. Written as DNA, the CDR3 is TGTGCCAGCAGCCGGACTGAAAACGAGCAGTACTTC. Its protein is CASSRTENEQYF.

A few counts support this clonotype. The rearrangement links TRBV6-5 to TRBJ1-1; 7 positions match TRBD1. Germline V gives CDR1 MNHEY, CDR2 SVGAGI. Trimming removed 3 bases from V and 1 base from J; junction bases left unmatched: 5. CDR3 length: 15 residues. CDR3 sequence: CASSYQGDANTEAFF. The CDR3 DNA reads TGTGCCAGCAGTTATCAGGGGGACGCGAACACTGAAGCTTTCTTT.

This clonotype was counted a single time. This chain joins TRBV6-6 and TRBJ1-5; D remains ambiguous. The CDR3 is made up of 14 amino acids. CDR1 is MNHNY, CDR2 SVGAGI, per germline (reference sequence). With 6 bases removed from V and 3 bases from J, the gap between germline ends came to 12 bases. The CDR3 loop reads CASSAQYNNQPQHF. The CDR3 coding sequence is TGTGCCAGCAGCGCCCAGTATAACAATCAGCCCCAGCATTTT.

V usage is TRBV12-5 and J usage is TRBJ2-7, with D possibly being TRBD1 (5 bases). The V end was cut by 6 bases, the J end by 0 bases, with 21 bases between. Per germline, CDR1 LGHNT and CDR2 FRNRAP. CDR3 length equals 17 residues. This CDR3 reads CASGRRRQSFGSYEQYV. The DNA of the CDR3 is TGTGCTAGTGGCCGACGGAGACAGAGTTTTGGCTCCTACGAGCAGTACGTC.